The entry that follows covers one TCR beta chain sequence. The antigen is undetermined. Assay used: immunoSEQ multiplex PCR; TCRdb lists only in-frame clones, some missing. This table holds more than 40,000 clones, approximately 76% found once. These data are taken from a study of radiotherapy plus CTLA-4 blockade in lung cancer. Study-level findings and limits: Clones derived from tumor TCRs expanded in blood after radiotherapy plus ipilimumab.

Looked up from germline, CDR1 is MNHEY and CDR2 is SMNVEV (reference sequence). The V segment lost 5 bases and the J segment 6 bases; nucleotides outside the gene matches: 15. This CDR3 spans 16 amino acids. It was focal radiation plus CTLA-4 blockade with ipilimumab that patients with chemo-refractory metastatic non-small-cell lung cancer received. The sample consisted of peripheral blood, taken from a patient treated with radiotherapy plus ipilimumab. J is TRBJ1-2 and V is TRBV27, with 7 bases identical to TRBD1. This receptor was obtained from a human donor with non-small cell lung cancer who had stable disease on radiotherapy plus ipilimumab. The DNA for the CDR3 is TGTGCCAGCAGTATCGACAGGGACCCGCGGGCGGATGGCTACACCTTC. It codes for CASSIDRDPRADGYTF.